The clone carrying this TCR beta chain was seen just once. This sample stems from a study of long-term antiretroviral therapy in people with HIV. This CDR3 contains 13 residues. The germline V and J ends were trimmed by 0 bases and 4 bases, with 7 bases remaining between them. Germline-derived CDR1 and CDR2 are SGDLS and YYNGEE. This was the immunoSEQ v3.0 assay at survey level. The data were produced by immunoSEQ multiplex PCR, yet TCRdb's version contains in-frame clones alone and is incomplete. The table lists some 16,000 clones, roughly 90% of them singletons. This sequence originates from a man aged 50 to 59 with HIV. The rearrangement uses TRBV9 and TRBJ2-5; D unresolved. The sequencing here drew on unsorted PBMCs, taken 0.7 years before starting antiretroviral therapy. The CDR3 spells CASSVDSRETQYF. The DNA of the CDR3 is TGTGCCAGCAGCGTAGACTCTCGAGAGACCCAGTACTTC.